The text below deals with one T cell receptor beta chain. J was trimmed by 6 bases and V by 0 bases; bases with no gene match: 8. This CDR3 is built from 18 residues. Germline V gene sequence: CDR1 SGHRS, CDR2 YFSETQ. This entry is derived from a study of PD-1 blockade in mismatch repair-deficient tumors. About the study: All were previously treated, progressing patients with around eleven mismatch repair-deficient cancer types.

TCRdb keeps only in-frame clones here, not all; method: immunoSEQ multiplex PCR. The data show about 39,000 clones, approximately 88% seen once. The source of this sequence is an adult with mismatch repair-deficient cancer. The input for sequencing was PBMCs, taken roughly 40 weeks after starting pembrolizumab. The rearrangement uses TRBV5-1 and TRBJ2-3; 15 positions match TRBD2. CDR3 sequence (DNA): TGCGCCAGCAGCTTGGCCCCCGGGACTAGCGGGAGGCGGGATACGCAGTATTTT. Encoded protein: CASSLAPGTSGRRDTQYF.